These 28 T cell receptor beta chains share one sample of origin, sequenced in a study of technical replicates of blood from several donors. Assay used: immunoSEQ multiplex PCR; TCRdb lists only in-frame clones, some missing. The table records 55,000 to 75,000 clones, about 95% of them present only once. Sequences were obtained from PBMCs. These receptor sequences come from a human donor in good health. Some clones in this sample may be carry-over from other donors' samples.

The V gene is TRBV11-2, the J gene TRBJ1-1, with 8 bases that match TRBD1. The junction had 9 bases not matched to a gene; V was cut back by 2 bases and J by 1 base. The CDR3 is made up of 17 amino acids. Germline V gene data show CDR1 as SGHAT and CDR2 as FQNNGV. CDR3 in amino acids: CASSLRPRGPRNTEAFF. The CDR3 coding sequence is TGTGCCAGCAGCTTACGCCCCAGGGGGCCCAGGAACACTGAAGCTTTCTTT.

The genes are TRBV30 and TRBJ2-3, with D uncertain. Germline CDR1 and CDR2: GTSNPN and SVGIG (reference sequence). The CDR3 totals 14 residues. The V and J ends lost 2 bases and 0 bases respectively, with 9 bases between them. The CDR3 sequence is CAWSYGRSTDTQYF. The CDR3 DNA reads as TGTGCCTGGAGTTATGGCAGGAGCACAGATACGCAGTATTTT.

In this sample, this clone turned up once. The chain uses TRBV4-3 and TRBJ2-5; 11 nucleotides agree with TRBD2. Germline V gene lookup returns CDR1 LGHNA and CDR2 YSLEER. J was trimmed by 7 bases and V by 4 bases; bases with no gene match: 17. The CDR3 loop spans 18 amino acids. CDR3 DNA sequence: TGCGCCAGCAGCCCTAAAGGGGGCGGACTAGCGGGTGGGGGGACCCAGTACTTC. This encodes CASSPKGGGLAGGGTQYF.

CDR3: CASSLFGRSIPEAFF. The DNA of the CDR3 is TGTGCCAGCAGCCTATTCGGTCGTAGTATCCCTGAAGCTTTCTTT. The chain recombines TRBV7-9 with TRBJ1-1; no definite D call. Germline V gives CDR1 SEHNR, CDR2 FQNEAQ (reference sequence). The germline V and J ends were trimmed by 5 bases and 6 bases, with 19 bases remaining between them. This CDR3 contains 15 residues.

V usage is TRBV4-2 and J usage is TRBJ1-1; maybe TRBD1 (6 bases). Trimming cost V 2 bases and J 6 bases, with 19 bases left between them. Looked up from germline, CDR1 is LGHNA and CDR2 is YNFKEQ. The CDR3 length is 16 residues. For the CDR3, the DNA is TGTGCCAGCAGCCAAAGTTCGGCGGCCAGGGGTCCTGAAGCTTTCTTT. Protein product: CASSQSSAARGPEAFF.

The rearrangement links TRBV10-3 to TRBJ1-6; D call uncertain. CDR1 ENHRY and CDR2 SYGVKD come from the germline V gene. The CDR3 loop spans 17 amino acids. V was clipped by 3 bases and J by 0 bases, with 12 bases between them. The CDR3 nucleotides read TGTGCCATCAGTGAATTGGGAGGATACTCCTATAATTCACCCCTCCACTTT. Translation gives CAISELGGYSYNSPLHF.

Only one count was recorded for this clone. This rearrangement joins TRBV9 to TRBJ2-7; the match to TRBD1 covers 7 bases. V lost 0 bases and J lost 1; bases outside the gene matches: 4. Germline loops: CDR1 SGDLS, CDR2 YYNGEE. CDR3 length: 15 residues. CDR3 region: CASSVGVTGSYEQYF. The DNA of the CDR3 is TGTGCCAGCAGCGTAGGGGTGACAGGGTCCTACGAGCAGTACTTC.

This chain connects TRBV30 to TRBJ2-3; 10 bases agree with TRBD1. V gave up 2 bases and J gave up 2 bases; unmatched junction bases: 7. CDR1 and CDR2 (germline): GTSNPN, SVGIG (reference sequence). The CDR3 runs to 16 residues. The CDR3 loop reads CAWSMPGTGVTDTQYF. CDR3 bases: TGTGCCTGGAGTATGCCCGGGACAGGGGTCACAGATACGCAGTATTTT.

V and J are TRBV6-5 and TRBJ1-1; D ambiguous. Trimming took 0 bases from V and 4 from J, leaving 9 bases between them. The CDR3 has 14 amino acids. From germline, CDR1 is MNHEY and CDR2 SVGAGI. The CDR3 DNA reads TGTGCCAGCAGTTACTCGGAGGGATCCACTGAAGCTTTCTTT. As protein: CASSYSEGSTEAFF.

The V gene is TRBV30, the J gene TRBJ2-3; TRBD2 agrees at 8 bases. CDR1 and CDR2 from the germline V gene are GTSNPN and SVGIG (reference sequence). J was trimmed by 2 bases and V by 7 bases; bases with no gene match: 11. The length of the CDR3 is 15 residues. The CDR3 region is CASGGGGRVTDTQYF. The CDR3 DNA reads TGTGCCTCCGGGGGGGGCGGGAGAGTCACAGATACGCAGTATTTT. The full variable domain, completed using reference TRBV30 and TRBJ2-3, is SQTIHQWPATLVQPVGSPLSLECTVEGTSNPNLYWYRQAAGRGLQLLFYSVGIGQISSEVPQNLSASRPQDRQFILSSKKLLLSDSGFYLCASGGGGRVTDTQYFGPGTRLTVL.

This clone was seen once. The V and J genes are TRBV7-3 and TRBJ2-2; 15 nucleotides match TRBD2. The V and J ends lost 4 bases and 0 bases, in that order; junction bases with no gene match: 12. The V gene's germline CDR1 is SGHTA and CDR2 FQGTGA. The CDR3 is made up of 21 amino acids. The CDR3 loop reads CASSSSPPGLAGGTNTGELFF. The DNA of the CDR3 is TGTGCCAGCAGCTCCTCACCCCCGGGACTAGCGGGGGGAACGAACACCGGGGAGCTGTTTTTT.

This rearrangement joins TRBV9 to TRBJ1-2; 7 nucleotides match TRBD1. After removal of 0 bases from V and 2 bases from J, the junction contained 7 bases not matched to a gene. Germline lookup yields CDR1 SGDLS and CDR2 YYNGEE. The CDR3 covers 16 residues. The CDR3: CASSVASQGPNYGYTF. DNA for the CDR3: TGTGCCAGCAGCGTAGCTTCACAGGGGCCCAACTATGGCTACACCTTC.

As DNA, the CDR3 is TGTGCCAGCAGCACAGAAGAGACCCAGTACTTC. As protein: CASSTEETQYF. V gene TRBV7-6 combines with J gene TRBJ2-5; D is unclear. Germline CDR1 reads SGHVS; CDR2 reads FNYEAQ. The CDR3 runs 11 residues. The germline V and J ends were trimmed by 5 bases and 3 bases, with 4 bases remaining between them.

The chain links TRBV4-3 to TRBJ1-6; 12 bases map to TRBD1. The CDR3 is 18 residues long. Germline CDR1 reads LGHNA; CDR2 reads YSLEER. V trimming: 0 bases; J trimming: 7 bases; junction bases outside the gene matches: 7. This CDR3 reads CASSQEQGQGAGNSPLHF. The CDR3 coding sequence is TGCGCCAGCAGCCAAGAGCAGGGACAGGGGGCCGGGAATTCACCCCTCCACTTT.

V gene TRBV6-1 combines with J gene TRBJ1-5; 8 bases match TRBD1. Germline assignment: CDR1 MNHNS and CDR2 SASEGT. With 5 bases clipped from V and 2 bases from J, the junction kept 5 bases outside the gene matches. This CDR3 has 15 residues. The CDR3 reads CASSSTGEGNQPQHF. The CDR3 DNA is TGTGCCAGCAGTTCGACAGGGGAGGGCAATCAGCCCCAGCATTTT.

The chain recombines TRBV18 with TRBJ2-7; TRBD1 agrees at 7 bases. From germline, CDR1 is KGHSH and CDR2 LQKENI. The CDR3 sequence is 12 residues long. Losses at the gene ends were 3 bases for V and 4 bases for J; bases not matched to a gene: 0. The CDR3 region is CASSPDRYEQYF. The CDR3 region has the DNA TGTGCCAGCTCACCGGACAGGTACGAGCAGTACTTC. The full variable domain, in which reference TRBV18 and TRBJ2-7 provide the parts outside the CDR3, is NAGVMQNPRHLVRRRGQEARLRCSPMKGHSHVYWYRQLPEEGLKFMVYLQKENIIDESGMPKERFSAEFPKEGPSILRIQQVVRGDSAAYFCASSPDRYEQYFGPGTRLTVT.

The chain combines TRBV7-8 with TRBJ1-6; possibly TRBD1 for D (6 bases). CDR1 SGHVS and CDR2 FQNEAQ come from the germline V gene. With 4 bases removed from V and 7 bases from J, the gap between germline ends came to 11 bases. The CDR3 sequence is 14 residues long. CDR3 in amino acids: CASSYGTRNSPLHF. The DNA of the CDR3 is TGTGCCAGCAGCTACGGGACACGAAATTCACCCCTCCACTTT.

The V gene is TRBV2, the J gene TRBJ2-7; TRBD2 agrees at 8 bases. The CDR3 consists of 15 residues. CDR1 and CDR2 (germline): SNHLY, FYNNEI. V gave up 7 bases and J gave up 4 bases; unmatched junction bases: 12. The CDR3 coding sequence is TGTGCCAGCAACGACCCCGCACTAGCGGAGTACGAGCAGTACTTC. Its translation is CASNDPALAEYEQYF.

The gene calls are TRBV9 and TRBJ1-2; 7 nucleotides match TRBD1. Germline V gene lookup returns CDR1 SGDLS and CDR2 YYNGEE. The CDR3 totals 17 residues. J lost 4 bases, V lost 3 bases, and 15 bases had no gene match. CDR3 nucleotide sequence: TGTGCCAGCAGCGCAGGAGCAAATACAGGGGAAGCCTATGGCTACACCTTC. It encodes CASSAGANTGEAYGYTF. Full variable domain (outside the CDR3, taken from reference TRBV9 and TRBJ1-2): DSGVTQTPKHLITATGQRVTLRCSPRSGDLSVYWYQQSLDQGLQFLIQYYNGEERAKGNILERFSAQQFPDLHSELNLSSLELGDSALYFCASSAGANTGEAYGYTFGSGTRLTVV.

CDR3 in DNA: TGTGCCAGCAGTCTAGCGGGAGGTCCCGATGAGCAGTTCTTC. Residues: CASSLAGGPDEQFF. This rearrangement joins TRBV6-1 to TRBJ2-1; 11 bases align to TRBD2. With V trimmed by 5 bases and J by 8 bases, 5 bases remained unmatched. The CDR3 has 14 residues. Germline V gives CDR1 MNHNS, CDR2 SASEGT.

The CDR3 nucleotides are TGTGCCAGCGCTCTGGGGGCTCGAGAGGAGACCCAGTACTTC. This encodes CASALGAREETQYF. The gene calls are TRBV5-4 and TRBJ2-5, with D perhaps TRBD1 (6 bases). Germline V gene data show CDR1 as SGHNT and CDR2 as YYREEE (reference sequence). The germline V and J ends were trimmed by 7 bases and 5 bases, with 18 bases remaining between them. The length of the CDR3 is 14 residues.

The chain couples TRBV7-6 to TRBJ2-3; 10 positions agree with TRBD2. The CDR3 is made up of 16 amino acids. Per the germline V gene, CDR1 is SGHVS and CDR2 is FNYEAQ. Germline trimming cut 1 base from V and 4 bases from J; bases unmatched to any gene: 5. The CDR3 loop reads CASSLGSGRAADTQYF. CDR3 nucleotide sequence: TGTGCCAGCAGCTTAGGAAGCGGGAGGGCCGCAGATACGCAGTATTTT.

V usage is TRBV7-7 and J usage is TRBJ2-7, with 8 bases identical to TRBD2. CDR1 is SSHAT, CDR2 FNYEAQ, per germline (reference sequence). This CDR3 is built from 13 residues. The trim removed 5 bases at V and 2 bases at J, leaving 2 bases unmatched. The CDR3 nucleotides are TGTGCCAGCAGCGCGGGAGGCCCCTACGAGCAGTACTTC. It encodes CASSAGGPYEQYF.

This clone showed up just once. The rearrangement links TRBV4-1 to TRBJ2-1; tentative D call: TRBD2 (6 bases). From germline, CDR1 is MGHRA and CDR2 YSYEKL. The CDR3 is made up of 14 amino acids. The ends were cut back, 1 base at V and 7 bases at J, with 11 bases in the middle. The CDR3 protein is CASSQGVAGNEQFF. In DNA form, the CDR3 reads TGCGCCAGCAGCCAAGGGGTGGCGGGGAATGAGCAGTTCTTC.

This chain joins TRBV4-3 and TRBJ2-1, with TRBD2 matching over 8 bases. The CDR3 consists of 17 residues. V shed 3 bases, J shed 1 base, and the junction held 8 bases outside the gene matches. From germline, CDR1 is LGHNA and CDR2 YSLEER. The CDR3 region has the DNA TGCGCCAGCAGCCAGACTAGCGTGAAATCTTCCTACAATGAGCAGTTCTTC. It is translated as CASSQTSVKSSYNEQFF.

The chain has TRBV6-5 and TRBJ1-1; D is undetermined. The CDR3 consists of 15 residues. The germline V gene encodes CDR1 MNHEY and CDR2 SVGAGI. Trimming shortened V by 0 bases and J by 6 bases, and 14 bases separated the two germline ends. CDR3 coding DNA: TGTGCCAGCAGTTACTCGAGCGGGGTTGGGGCTGAAGCTTTCTTT. This gives the protein CASSYSSGVGAEAFF.

The V and J genes are TRBV4-2 and TRBJ2-3; TRBD2 matches at 11 bases. The CDR3 consists of 16 residues. V shed 1 base, J shed 4 bases, and the junction held 4 bases outside the gene matches. The V gene's germline CDR1 is LGHNA and CDR2 YNFKEQ. This CDR3 is CASSQVSGRGADTQYF. CDR3 in DNA: TGTGCCAGCAGCCAAGTTAGCGGGAGGGGTGCAGATACGCAGTATTTT.

The chain joins TRBV6-1 to TRBJ1-1, with TRBD1 matching over 8 bases. Germline-derived CDR1 and CDR2 are MNHNS and SASEGT. With V trimmed by 6 bases and J by 2 bases, 2 bases remained unmatched. The CDR3 covers 13 residues. CDR3 in DNA: TGTGCCAGCAGCAGGGGGCAAAACACTGAAGCTTTCTTT. Protein product: CASSRGQNTEAFF.